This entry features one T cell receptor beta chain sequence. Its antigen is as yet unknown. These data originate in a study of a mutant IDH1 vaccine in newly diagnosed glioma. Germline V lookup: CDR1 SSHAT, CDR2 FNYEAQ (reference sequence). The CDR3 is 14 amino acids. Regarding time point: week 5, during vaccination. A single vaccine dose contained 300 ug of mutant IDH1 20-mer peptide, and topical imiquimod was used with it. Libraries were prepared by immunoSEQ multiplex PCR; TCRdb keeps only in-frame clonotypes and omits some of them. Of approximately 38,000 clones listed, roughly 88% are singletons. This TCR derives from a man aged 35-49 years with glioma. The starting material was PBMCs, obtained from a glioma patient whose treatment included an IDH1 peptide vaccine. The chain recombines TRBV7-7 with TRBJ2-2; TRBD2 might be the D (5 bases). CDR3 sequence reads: CASAVRERGGELFF. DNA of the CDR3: TGTGCTAGCGCAGTTAGAGAACGAGGCGGGGAGCTGTTTTTT.